The sequence of this TCR beta chain was determined in a study of monozygotic twins with inflammatory bowel disease. General study results and limits: Variability in patient repertoires may have come partly from differing immunosuppressive treatments.

TCRdb reprocessed the 5' RACE reads, with one entry per CDR3 protein and no DNA. The sample shows approximately 340,000 distinct CDR3 sequences, and around 2% sits with its ten largest clones. Germline CDR1 MGHRA, CDR2 YSYEKL. This CDR3 has 13 residues. Note on this clonotype: What it binds is not known.

Sequenced sample: blood. This chain links TRBV4-1 with TRBJ1-4. This receptor was obtained from a human donor with ulcerative colitis or Crohn's disease, or a healthy co-twin of an affected twin (not recorded which). The CDR3 loop reads CASSQAIREKLFF.